The clone carrying this T cell receptor (beta chain) has just one count. Its antigen is as yet unknown. This specimen comes from a study of OX40 agonist ivuxolimab in advanced cancers. The overall study: The dose-escalation cohort was just under 85% male, with a mean age of 60 years, ranging about 20 to 85.

The assay was immunoSEQ multiplex PCR, and TCRdb's table has in-frame clones only and misses some. The sample holds some 26,000 clones, over 80% seen once. With 5 bases removed from V and 7 bases from J, the gap between germline ends came to 15 bases. Germline CDR1 and CDR2: SGHAT and FQDESV (reference sequence). There are 13 residues in the CDR3. Study outcomes and limitations: Partial responders treated at 0.1-3.0 mg/kg exhibited clonal expansion among the lowest measured. Dosing at 0.1 to 3.0 mg/kg was accompanied by clonal expansion of CD4+ and CD8+ blood T cells by week 6.

This clonotype originated in an adult with an advanced solid tumor such as melanoma, head and neck, liver or kidney cancer. Sequencing was performed on CD4+ or CD8+ T cells sorted from blood, taken in a trial of the OX40 agonist ivuxolimab. The rearrangement joins TRBV11-1 to TRBJ2-7; D gene unclear. The CDR3 DNA reads as TGTGCCAGCAGCGCAGTAGTAGTAGATGAGCAGTACTTC. Translating it yields CASSAVVVDEQYF.